Shown below are 7 T cell receptor beta chains from a single sample sequenced in a study of OX40 agonist ivuxolimab in advanced cancers. Assay: immunoSEQ multiplex PCR; the TCRdb copy retains only in-frame clones and omits some. The table has tens of thousands of clones, 75% to 90% seen once. Sample: CD4+ or CD8+ T cells sorted from blood, taken in a trial of the OX40 agonist ivuxolimab. These receptors were obtained from an adult with an advanced solid tumor such as melanoma, head and neck, liver or kidney cancer.

CDR3 in DNA: TGTGCCACCTCCAAGGGGAGTGTTTCGTACCAAGAGACCCAGTACTTC. Translation: CATSKGSVSYQETQYF. The genes are TRBV11-2 and TRBJ2-5; D possibly uses TRBD1 or TRBD2 (5 bases each). Germline CDR1 is SGHAT and CDR2 is FQNNGV. V gave up 10 bases and J gave up 0 bases, with 21 bases separating them. The CDR3 covers 16 residues.

V and J are TRBV7-9 and TRBJ1-2; D is possibly TRBD1 (6 bases). The length of the CDR3 is 14 residues. The germline V gene has CDR1 SEHNR and CDR2 FQNEAQ (reference sequence). The V and J ends lost 2 bases and 5 bases respectively, with 12 bases between them. The CDR3 region has the DNA TGTGCCAGCAGCTTATCGGGGGCAGCGTATGGCTACACCTTC. Amino acids: CASSLSGAAYGYTF.

V and J are TRBV6-5 and TRBJ1-3; tentative D call: TRBD1 (6 bases). The CDR3 runs 16 residues. Germline CDR1 is MNHEY and CDR2 is SVGAGI. Trimming took 4 bases from V and 7 from J, leaving 20 bases between them. CDR3 nucleotide sequence: TGTGCCAGCAGTTCAGAAACAGGGTGGTGGAGGAACACCATATATTTT. Translated: CASSSETGWWRNTIYF.

The chain has TRBV6-1 and TRBJ2-1; D not certain. Trimming pared 1 base from V and 4 bases from J, leaving 11 bases between. CDR1 and CDR2 from the germline V gene are MNHNS and SASEGT. CDR3 size: 15 residues. The CDR3 loop is CASSEVGTWYNEQFF. In DNA form, the CDR3 reads TGTGCCAGCAGTGAAGTGGGTACCTGGTACAATGAGCAGTTCTTC.

This clone appeared a few times. The CDR3 here is CASSIVPGPYEQYF. Here the CDR3 DNA reads TGTGCCAGTAGTATAGTTCCGGGTCCCTACGAGCAGTACTTC. The chain joins TRBV19 to TRBJ2-7; D gene uncertain. This CDR3 has 14 residues. The germline CDR1 and CDR2 sequences are LNHDA and SQIVND (reference sequence). Deletions cut 1 base from V and 2 bases from J, with 9 bases between.

V gene TRBV6-1 combines with J gene TRBJ1-2; perhaps TRBD1 as D (6 bases). Trimming shortened V by 2 bases and J by 4 bases, and 11 bases separated the two germline ends. Germline CDR1 reads MNHNS; CDR2 reads SASEGT. The CDR3 runs to 14 residues. This CDR3 is CASSEPQGTYGYTF. The CDR3, as DNA: TGTGCCAGCAGTGAACCACAGGGCACCTATGGCTACACCTTC.

This chain joins TRBV6-1 and TRBJ1-5, with D possibly TRBD1 on 6 matching bases. Trimming left V 5 bases short and J 6 bases short, with 17 bases between. CDR3 length equals 15 residues. Germline lookup yields CDR1 MNHNS and CDR2 SASEGT. DNA for the CDR3: TGTGCCAGCAGTTCAACAGGGTTGCGGGGTCAGCCCCAGCATTTT. Protein product: CASSSTGLRGQPQHF.